The T cell receptor (beta chain) described here comes from a study of OX40 agonist ivuxolimab in advanced cancers. At the level of the study: Patients assigned to dose escalation were diagnosed with hepatocellular carcinoma, melanoma, renal cell or head and neck cancer.

Study results and caveats: Within 6 weeks, CD4+ and CD8+ blood T cells expanded clonally at 0.1 to 3.0 mg/kg.

On this clone: Its antigen remains unknown.

Measured with immunoSEQ multiplex PCR; TCRdb has only the in-frame clones, and not every one. Among nearly 85,000 clones, less than 85% were seen once, and the ten largest hold approximately 0.85%. Trimming left V 2 bases short and J 0 bases short, with 7 bases between. The germline gives CDR1 MNHNY, CDR2 SVGAGI (reference sequence). This CDR3 has 14 amino acids. The TCR originated in an adult with an advanced solid tumor such as melanoma, head and neck, liver or kidney cancer. This specimen was CD4+ or CD8+ T cells sorted from blood, taken in a trial of the OX40 agonist ivuxolimab. The chain carries TRBV6-6 and TRBJ1-1, with unresolved D. This CDR3 is CASSYQVLNTEAFF. In DNA, the CDR3 is TGTGCCAGCAGTTACCAGGTTCTGAACACTGAAGCTTTCTTT.